These 29 T cell receptor beta chains were all obtained from the same sample, sequenced in a study of blood T cell repertoires in COVID-19 (TCRdb year 2020). The method behind the library was the immunoSEQ multiplex PCR assay. What TCRdb holds here is the immuneACCESS table cut down to in-frame rearrangements. Part of the clones is not present; checked against another copy, under half of the missing clones reflect an unresolved V gene, and the others are unexplained. The sample table records about 200,000 clones; about 80% of these occur just once. The ten most abundant clones make up around 7% of the sample. The sample comprised PBMCs or T cells enriched from blood (not recorded which). These receptors all come from a man aged 35-49 years who had recovered from COVID-19.

As for this clone: Germline and junction disagree at one end, which may indicate a read error. J is TRBJ2-1 and V is TRBV5-1; 9 bases map to TRBD2. This CDR3 has 16 amino acids. CDR1 is SGHRS and CDR2 is YFSETQ in the germline V gene. CDR3 sequence (DNA): TGCGCCAGCAGCTCCTCGGGCGGGGGGGCCTATAATGAGCAGTTCTTC. Amino acid sequence: CASSSSGGGAYNEQFF.

A single count supports this clone. This chain joins TRBV27 and TRBJ1-1; a weak D match, TRBD1 (6 bases). Trimming took off 3 bases at V and 1 base at J, with 12 bases between the two ends. CDR1 is MNHEY and CDR2 is SMNVEV in the germline V gene (reference sequence). This CDR3 is built from 15 residues. The CDR3 DNA is TGTGCCAGCAGTTTGAGCAGGGGCGCGAACACTGAAGCTTTCTTT. As protein: CASSLSRGANTEAFF.

The chain combines TRBV6-5 with TRBJ1-5; no firm D call. Looked up from germline, CDR1 is MNHEY and CDR2 is SVGAGI. This CDR3 is built from 12 residues. With 6 bases removed from V and 2 bases from J, the gap between germline ends came to 5 bases. The CDR3: CASRSGNQPQHF. In DNA form, the CDR3 reads TGTGCCAGCAGGTCGGGCAATCAGCCCCAGCATTTT.

This clone was counted at least ten times. The chain is built from TRBV27 and TRBJ1-2; maybe TRBD1 (6 bases). Trimming stripped 5 bases from V and 2 bases from J, with 9 bases between. CDR1 and CDR2 (germline): MNHEY, SMNVEV (reference sequence). There are 13 residues in the CDR3. This CDR3 is CASSPTGNYGYTF. The DNA of the CDR3 is TGTGCCAGCAGTCCTACAGGGAACTATGGCTACACCTTC.

The CDR3 loop reads CASKTGAGGYEQYF. The CDR3 DNA reads as TGTGCCAGCAAAACAGGAGCGGGGGGCTACGAGCAGTACTTC. This chain uses TRBV2 with TRBJ2-7; 9 bases align to TRBD2. The CDR3 totals 14 residues. Germline CDR1 reads SNHLY; CDR2 reads FYNNEI. V lost 7 bases to trimming and J lost 3 bases; unmatched junction nucleotides: 7.

The rearrangement links TRBV24-1 to TRBJ2-7; D uncertain. The ends were cut back, 10 bases at V and 6 bases at J, with 18 bases in the middle. CDR3 length equals 13 residues. Germline CDR1 and CDR2: KGHDR and SFDVKD. The CDR3 DNA sequence: TGTGCCACTAAATCTGAGGTGTCGACCGAGCAGTACTTC. This encodes CATKSEVSTEQYF.

This clone occurred once. V is TRBV19 and J is TRBJ1-1; D is unclear. Germline values: CDR1 LNHDA, CDR2 SQIVND (reference sequence). CDR3 length: 13 amino acids. Deletions cut 4 bases from V and 3 bases from J, with 9 bases between. CDR3 loop: CASSRGGYTEAFF. The CDR3 DNA is TGTGCCAGTAGTAGGGGAGGGTACACTGAAGCTTTCTTT.

This chain links TRBV4-1 with TRBJ2-3, with a tentative D call TRBD1 (5 bases). The CDR3 sequence is 13 residues long. Germline CDR1 MGHRA, CDR2 YSYEKL. V was cut by 4 bases and J by 5 bases, with 10 bases left in between. CDR3 coding DNA: TGCGCCAGCAGCCGCTCACAGGTAGATACGCAGTATTTT. Translating it yields CASSRSQVDTQYF.

This clone occurred a few times. This chain connects TRBV5-1 to TRBJ1-2; TRBD1 aligns across 7 bases. Germline loops: CDR1 SGHRS, CDR2 YFSETQ. The CDR3 is made up of 13 amino acids. V shed 4 bases, J shed 5 bases, and the junction held 5 bases outside the gene matches. This CDR3 reads CASSRDSQYGYTF. As DNA, the CDR3 is TGCGCCAGCAGCAGGGACAGCCAATATGGCTACACCTTC.

CDR3 DNA: TGTGCCAGCAGCGACAGCGGGGGGTCCTACAATGAGCAGTTCTTC. Translation: CASSDSGGSYNEQFF. V usage is TRBV9 and J usage is TRBJ2-1, with 9 bases fitting TRBD2. Per the germline V gene, CDR1 is SGDLS and CDR2 is YYNGEE. The V gene end was trimmed by 3 bases and the J gene end by 1 base; junction bases not matched to a gene: 2. This CDR3 comprises 15 residues.

The gene calls are TRBV30 and TRBJ2-7, with D maybe TRBD1 (6 bases). Looked up from germline, CDR1 is GTSNPN and CDR2 is SVGIG (reference sequence). Trimming removed 3 bases at V and 2 bases at J, with 11 bases between. The CDR3 has 13 residues. CDR3 coding DNA: TGTGCCTGGAGCTTGACAGGCCCCTACGAGCAGTACTTC. Protein: CAWSLTGPYEQYF.

V usage is TRBV10-2 and J usage is TRBJ1-6; 8 nucleotides align to TRBD1. The ends lost 10 bases at V and 12 bases at J; junction bases unmatched: 11. The CDR3 loop spans 13 amino acids. Germline assignment: CDR1 WSHSY and CDR2 SAAADI. The CDR3 reads CATVHRGLEPLHF. In DNA, the CDR3 is TGCGCCACAGTTCACAGGGGGTTAGAACCCCTCCACTTT.

The V gene is TRBV5-8, the J gene TRBJ2-5; 9 bases line up with TRBD2. V shed 5 bases and J 1 base; nucleotides not matched to a gene: 3. Germline CDR1 SGHTS, CDR2 YDEGEE. The CDR3 spans 14 residues. Here the CDR3 DNA reads TGTGCCAGCAGGCGGCGGGGGGGCCAAGAGACCCAGTACTTC. It specifies CASRRRGGQETQYF.

The chain carries TRBV19 and TRBJ1-2; the D gene is possibly TRBD1 (5 bases). Germline assignment: CDR1 LNHDA and CDR2 SQIVND (reference sequence). The CDR3 is 12 residues long. V shed 3 bases and J shed 5 bases, with 7 bases lying between them. The CDR3 loop reads CASSMSGYGYTF. CDR3 sequence (DNA): TGTGCCAGTAGTATGTCAGGGTATGGCTACACCTTC.

The V call is TRBV2, the J call TRBJ1-6, with 7 positions matching TRBD1. The CDR3 has 13 amino acids. Germline V gene sequence: CDR1 SNHLY, CDR2 FYNNEI. Trimming at V came to 9 bases and at J to 6 bases, leaving 5 bases not matched to a gene. The DNA for the CDR3 is TGTGCCAGTTACAGGGGAAGTAATTCACCCCTCCACTTT. It specifies CASYRGSNSPLHF.

The chain has TRBV18 and TRBJ1-4; possibly TRBD1 for D (5 bases). V dropped 4 bases and J dropped 5 bases, with 8 bases sitting between them. This CDR3 contains 13 residues. Germline-derived CDR1 and CDR2 are KGHSH and LQKENI. The CDR3 region is CASSRRGNEKLFF. The CDR3, as DNA: TGTGCCAGCTCACGACGGGGGAATGAAAAACTGTTTTTT.

CDR3 coding DNA: TGCGCCAGCAGCTTGGTGAGGGGAGCGGGGCGGAACACCGGGGAGCTGTTTTTT. Residues: CASSLVRGAGRNTGELFF. This chain links TRBV5-1 with TRBJ2-2; 7 bases are a match to TRBD2. This CDR3 contains 18 residues. Per the germline V gene, CDR1 is SGHRS and CDR2 is YFSETQ. V was pared by 0 bases and J by 1 base, with 9 bases of the junction left unmatched. Full variable domain (remainder filled in from reference TRBV5-1 and TRBJ2-2): KAGVTQTPRYLIKTRGQQVTLSCSPISGHRSVSWYQQTPGQGLQFLFEYFSETQRNKGNFPGRFSGRQFSNSRSEMNVSTLELGDSALYLCASSLVRGAGRNTGELFFGEGSRLTVL.

The chain couples TRBV5-1 to TRBJ1-1, with 7 bases fitting TRBD1. V shed 4 bases, J shed 0 bases, and the junction held 6 bases outside the gene matches. Germline CDR1 SGHRS, CDR2 YFSETQ. The CDR3 consists of 15 residues. The CDR3 sequence: CASSRDSGMNTEAFF. CDR3 in DNA: TGCGCCAGCAGCCGGGACAGTGGCATGAACACTGAAGCTTTCTTT.

V usage is TRBV2 and J usage is TRBJ1-6, with a weak D call TRBD1 (6 bases). Germline values: CDR1 SNHLY, CDR2 FYNNEI. Trimming pared 4 bases from V and 9 bases from J, leaving 10 bases between. This CDR3 contains 13 residues. The CDR3 nucleotides read TGTGCCAGCAGTGGTCAGGGGAGTTCACCCCTCCACTTT. Its protein product is CASSGQGSSPLHF.

V gene TRBV4-3 combines with J gene TRBJ2-7; 9 bases agree with TRBD1. The CDR3 sequence is 17 residues long. Per germline, CDR1 LGHNA and CDR2 YSLEER. J gave up 2 bases and V 2 bases, and 10 bases lay outside the gene matches. The CDR3 protein is CASSQTPGQGVTYEQYF. Written as DNA, the CDR3 is TGCGCCAGCAGCCAAACCCCGGGACAGGGAGTGACCTACGAGCAGTACTTC.

The chain links TRBV4-1 to TRBJ1-6; D gene ambiguous. The CDR3 is made up of 13 amino acids. The V gene's germline CDR1 is MGHRA and CDR2 YSYEKL. V lost 1 base to trimming and J lost 9 bases, with 7 bases between them. CDR3 in DNA: TGCGCCAGCAGCCAAGTAGCGGGTTCACCCCTCCACTTT. Translating it yields CASSQVAGSPLHF.

This chain connects TRBV27 to TRBJ1-1; perhaps TRBD1 as D (6 bases). In germline, CDR1 is MNHEY, CDR2 SMNVEV (reference sequence). V was cut by 3 bases and J by 1 base, with 9 bases left in between. The CDR3 is 14 residues long. As DNA, the CDR3 is TGTGCCAGCAGTTTCCAGGGGCCGAACACTGAAGCTTTCTTT. It specifies CASSFQGPNTEAFF.

The chain is built from TRBV11-2 and TRBJ1-6, with D perhaps TRBD1 (5 bases). Germline V gene sequence: CDR1 SGHAT, CDR2 FQNNGV. The CDR3 is made up of 14 amino acids. Between the trimmed V and J ends, which lost 3 bases and 10 bases, there was a span of 13 bases. CDR3 loop: CASSFGRGNSPLHF. CDR3 nucleotides: TGTGCCAGCAGCTTCGGACGGGGGAACTCACCCCTCCACTTT.

V gene TRBV4-3 combines with J gene TRBJ1-2; 10 bases match TRBD1. The length of the CDR3 is 15 residues. Trimming removed 0 bases from V and 6 bases from J; junction bases left unmatched: 4. Germline CDR1 reads LGHNA; CDR2 reads YSLEER. The CDR3 coding sequence is TGCGCCAGCAGCCAAGATTACGGGACAGGGGATGGCTACACCTTC. Protein sequence: CASSQDYGTGDGYTF.

This chain connects TRBV4-1 to TRBJ2-1, with TRBD2 matching 8 bases. The germline gives CDR1 MGHRA, CDR2 YSYEKL. This CDR3 has 17 residues. With 1 base clipped from V and 0 bases from J, the junction kept 5 bases outside the gene matches. The CDR3, as DNA: TGCGCCAGCAGCCAAGGGGAGCGGGGGAGCTCCTACAATGAGCAGTTCTTC. Translating gives CASSQGERGSSYNEQFF.

V is TRBV6-5 and J is TRBJ1-5; a possible D gene is TRBD1 (6 bases). This CDR3 contains 13 residues. V was trimmed by 6 bases and J by 1 base, leaving 7 bases between them. The germline V gene has CDR1 MNHEY and CDR2 SVGAGI. This CDR3 reads CASRQGSNQPQHF. The CDR3 DNA reads as TGTGCCAGCAGACAGGGCAGCAATCAGCCCCAGCATTTT.

This rearrangement joins TRBV10-1 to TRBJ2-2; 9 nucleotides agree with TRBD1. The CDR3 loop spans 16 amino acids. Trimming at V came to 9 bases and at J to 5 bases, leaving 13 bases not matched to a gene. Germline V gene sequence: CDR1 WNHNN, CDR2 SYGVQD (reference sequence). The CDR3 DNA is TGCGCCAGGCGAGAAACAGGGGGCGAAATAACCGGGGAGCTGTTTTTT. Its protein product is CARRETGGEITGELFF.

The chain is built from TRBV5-4 and TRBJ2-1; possible D gene TRBD2, 6 bases. The CDR3 loop spans 17 amino acids. Germline-derived CDR1 and CDR2 are SGHNT and YYREEE (reference sequence). The V end was cut by 0 bases, the J end by 5 bases, with 18 bases between. The CDR3 sequence is CASSLEAGSQRDNEQFF. The CDR3 region has the DNA TGTGCCAGCAGCTTGGAGGCTGGGTCCCAGCGGGACAATGAGCAGTTCTTC. Full variable domain (outside the CDR3, taken from reference TRBV5-4 and TRBJ2-1): ETGVTQSPTHLIKTRGQQVTLRCSSQSGHNTVSWYQQALGQGPQFIFQYYREEENGRGNFPPRFSGLQFPNYSSELNVNALELDDSALYLCASSLEAGSQRDNEQFFGPGTRLTVL.

CDR3 protein: CATRTGYYGYTF. CDR3 nucleotide sequence: TGTGCCACCCGGACAGGGTACTATGGCTACACCTTC. This chain joins TRBV12-3 or TRBV12-4 and TRBJ1-2; 8 bases align to TRBD1. With 10 bases clipped from V and 3 bases from J, the junction kept 4 bases outside the gene matches. This CDR3 has 12 amino acids.